Shown below are 21 T cell receptor beta chains from a single sample sequenced in a study of immune characteristics of hereditary and idiopathic chronic pancreatitis. The pancreas tissue came from patients undergoing total pancreatectomy with islet autotransplantation. Sequenced by immunoSEQ multiplex PCR; TCRdb stores in-frame clones only, minus some. Of about 14,000 clones listed, 73% are singletons. The sequencing sample was made of pancreas tissue with hereditary chronic pancreatitis. Receptors were obtained from a human donor with chronic pancreatitis.

This clone appeared a single time. The rearrangement joins TRBV6-5 to TRBJ2-2; TRBD1 might be the D (6 bases). V was trimmed by 6 bases and J by 4 bases, leaving 15 bases between them. This CDR3 has 15 amino acids. Germline V gene lookup returns CDR1 MNHEY and CDR2 SVGAGI. This CDR3 reads CASSPHRAGTGELFF. As DNA, the CDR3 is TGTGCCAGCAGCCCCCACAGGGCGGGCACCGGGGAGCTGTTTTTT.

The chain combines TRBV2 with TRBJ2-5; D is unclear. There are 14 residues in the CDR3. Germline V gives CDR1 SNHLY, CDR2 FYNNEI. Trimming removed 3 bases at V and 6 bases at J, with 14 bases between. As DNA, the CDR3 is TGTGCCAGCAGTGAGGTAGTCACCGGGCAGACCCAGTACTTC. It is translated as CASSEVVTGQTQYF.

The chain employs TRBV9 and TRBJ2-7, with D maybe TRBD2 (5 bases). Germline assignment: CDR1 SGDLS and CDR2 YYNGEE. This CDR3 is 15 amino acids long. V lost 0 bases to trimming and J lost 3 bases, with 13 bases between them. CDR3 sequence: CASSVGGDYNYEQYF. The CDR3 DNA reads as TGTGCCAGCAGCGTAGGGGGTGACTATAACTACGAGCAGTACTTC.

The chain uses TRBV19 and TRBJ1-1; a weak D match, TRBD1 (5 bases). Germline CDR1 LNHDA, CDR2 SQIVND (reference sequence). The CDR3 is 14 residues long. The V gene lost 6 bases and the J gene lost 5 bases, with 16 bases spanning the gap. CDR3 sequence (DNA): TGTGCCAGTAGCCAGAAGCCCCCAGGGACTGAAGCTTTCTTT. Its translation: CASSQKPPGTEAFF.

This clone was observed a handful of times. V and J are TRBV7-8 and TRBJ1-1; D is unclear. The CDR3 is 15 residues long. V was cut by 1 base and J by 2 bases, with 11 bases left in between. CDR1 and CDR2 from the germline V gene are SGHVS and FQNEAQ. This CDR3 reads CASSLVARFNTEAFF. CDR3 bases: TGTGCCAGCAGCTTAGTCGCTAGATTCAACACTGAAGCTTTCTTT.

This clone was counted between two and nine times. The rearrangement joins TRBV19 to TRBJ2-5; no clear D. The CDR3 is 13 amino acids. Germline V gene lookup returns CDR1 LNHDA and CDR2 SQIVND (reference sequence). Between the trimmed V and J ends, which lost 5 bases and 1 base, there was a span of 8 bases. The CDR3 sequence: CASSARVQETQYF. The CDR3, as DNA: TGTGCCAGTAGTGCCCGCGTCCAAGAGACCCAGTACTTC.

The genes are TRBV6-5 and TRBJ1-2, with D unresolved. This CDR3 has 12 amino acids. Trimming left V 6 bases short and J 3 bases short, with 8 bases between. Per the germline V gene, CDR1 is MNHEY and CDR2 is SVGAGI. CDR3 in amino acids: CASSGRDYGYTF. For the CDR3, the DNA is TGTGCCAGCAGCGGGAGAGACTATGGCTACACCTTC.

The chain is built from TRBV5-8 and TRBJ2-1, with D unclear. Trimming stripped 2 bases from V and 7 bases from J, with 25 bases between. There are 18 residues in the CDR3. The germline CDR1 and CDR2 sequences are SGHTS and YDEGEE. The CDR3 nucleotides read TGTGCCAGCAGCTTTTTGGTTTTGCTGGACCCGGCTGGAAATGAGCAGTTCTTC. Its translation: CASSFLVLLDPAGNEQFF.

In its sample, this clone was seen once. The chain recombines TRBV27 with TRBJ2-7; possible D gene TRBD1, 5 bases. With 4 bases removed from V and 1 base from J, the gap between germline ends came to 14 bases. The germline V gene has CDR1 MNHEY and CDR2 SMNVEV (reference sequence). The CDR3 contains 15 residues. CDR3 nucleotides: TGTGCCAGCAGTTCCAGGGAAAAGGAGTCCTACGAGCAGTACTTC. Its protein is CASSSREKESYEQYF.

This sequence joins TRBV6-6 and TRBJ2-7; 9 bases line up with TRBD2. V was clipped by 4 bases and J by 0 bases; unmatched bases: 7. CDR1 is MNHNY and CDR2 is SVGAGI in the germline V gene (reference sequence). The CDR3 totals 16 residues. CDR3 DNA sequence: TGTGCCAGCAGTTCCCAAAGCGGGAGGCCCTCCTACGAGCAGTACTTC. This encodes CASSSQSGRPSYEQYF.

The genes are TRBV5-4 and TRBJ1-6; D gene uncertain. Germline assignment: CDR1 SGHNT and CDR2 YYREEE (reference sequence). Trimming took off 2 bases at V and 10 bases at J, with 13 bases between the two ends. The CDR3 totals 14 residues. The CDR3 coding sequence is TGTGCCAGCAGCTTAGATACCTCCTACTCACCCCTCCACTTT. This codes for CASSLDTSYSPLHF.

In the case of this clone: Other DNA sequences in this sample translate to the same CDR3. The J gene is TRBJ1-5, the V gene TRBV30; D is unclear. CDR3 size: 12 residues. V was shortened by 5 bases and J by 5 bases, with 10 bases between the two germline ends. Germline V gene data show CDR1 as GTSNPN and CDR2 as SVGIG (reference sequence). The CDR3 is CAWGFYDQPQHF. CDR3 nucleotide sequence: TGTGCCTGGGGTTTCTACGATCAGCCCCAGCATTTT.

The chain uses TRBV27 and TRBJ2-2, with TRBD1 as a possible D gene (5 bases). Per the germline V gene, CDR1 is MNHEY and CDR2 is SMNVEV (reference sequence). Trimming removed 2 bases from V and 0 bases from J, with 7 bases in between. The CDR3 is 15 amino acids. The CDR3 sequence: CASSLRGTNTGELFF. The CDR3 bases are TGTGCCAGCAGTTTAAGGGGTACGAACACCGGGGAGCTGTTTTTT.

The gene calls are TRBV28 and TRBJ2-7; 7 nucleotides align to TRBD1. Losses at the gene ends were 5 bases for V and 0 bases for J; bases not matched to a gene: 4. The CDR3 consists of 14 residues. The V gene's germline CDR1 is MDHEN and CDR2 SYDVKM. The CDR3 here is CASSRDRVSYEQYF. Here the CDR3 DNA reads TGTGCCAGCAGTAGAGACAGGGTCTCCTACGAGCAGTACTTC.

The chain combines TRBV18 with TRBJ2-6; possible D gene TRBD2, 5 bases. V was shortened by 6 bases and J by 0 bases, with 12 bases between the two germline ends. The CDR3 has 16 residues. The germline gives CDR1 KGHSH, CDR2 LQKENI. The CDR3 loop is CASSPGLASGANVLTF. The CDR3 DNA reads as TGTGCCAGCTCGCCAGGACTGGCCTCTGGGGCCAACGTCCTGACTTTC.

The J gene is TRBJ1-5, the V gene TRBV28; 9 bases align to TRBD1. The V segment lost 7 bases and the J segment 1 base; nucleotides outside the gene matches: 17. The CDR3 sequence is 19 residues long. Germline loops: CDR1 MDHEN, CDR2 SYDVKM. CDR3 in amino acids: CASKQTGTGWIWSNQPQHF. In DNA, the CDR3 is TGTGCCAGCAAGCAAACCGGGACAGGGTGGATCTGGAGCAATCAGCCCCAGCATTTT.

This sequence joins TRBV15 and TRBJ2-3; D unclear. The V end lost 0 bases, the J end lost 0 bases, and 7 bases lay between the germline ends. The CDR3 is 15 amino acids. Germline V gene sequence: CDR1 LNHNV, CDR2 YYDKDF (reference sequence). The CDR3 protein is CATSRDNPSTDTQYF. Here the CDR3 DNA reads TGTGCCACCAGCAGAGATAACCCTAGCACAGATACGCAGTATTTT.

CDR3 protein: CASSSSGTYNEQFF. The DNA of the CDR3 is TGTGCCAGCAGTTCAAGCGGGACATACAATGAGCAGTTCTTC. This rearrangement joins TRBV6-6 to TRBJ2-1, with D possibly being TRBD2 (7 bases). The germline CDR1 and CDR2 sequences are MNHNY and SVGAGI (reference sequence). The V and J ends lost 4 bases and 4 bases respectively, with 11 bases between them. The CDR3 totals 14 residues.

The rearrangement joins TRBV10-1 to TRBJ2-1; D call uncertain. From germline, CDR1 is WNHNN and CDR2 SYGVQD (reference sequence). CDR3 length: 10 residues. V lost 7 bases and J 15 bases, leaving 13 bases between the germline ends. Written as DNA, the CDR3 is TGCGCCAGCACCCGCCAGCGTCGGTTCTTC. This encodes CASTRQRRFF.

This clone was detected only a few times. The chain carries TRBV5-1 and TRBJ1-4; TRBD1 agrees at 8 bases. The CDR3 has 16 amino acids. The V segment lost 4 bases and the J segment 5 bases; nucleotides outside the gene matches: 10. The germline V gene has CDR1 SGHRS and CDR2 YFSETQ. CDR3 sequence reads: CASSQDRDSPNEKLFF. The CDR3 nucleotides are TGCGCCAGCAGCCAGGACAGGGATTCGCCAAATGAAAAACTGTTTTTT.

This clone was detected only a few times. The genes are TRBV12-5 and TRBJ1-5; D gene ambiguous. The germline V gene has CDR1 LGHNT and CDR2 FRNRAP. Trimming left V 2 bases short and J 4 bases short, with 6 bases between. The CDR3 has 13 amino acids. The CDR3 nucleotides read TGTGCTAGTGGTTTGTCCGTAAATCAGCCCCAGCATTTT. Translating gives CASGLSVNQPQHF.